This T cell receptor beta chain came from a study of T cells in Graves' hyperthyroidism and ophthalmopathy. Findings and caveats of the study: From stable hyperthyroidism, ophthalmopathy was set apart by a 13 V-J model.

Amplified TCR beta CDR3 regions derived from RNA transcripts. An initial round of RT-PCR targeting the TCR CDR3 relied on the HTBI primer set. TCRdb independently ran MiXCR on the multiplex PCR reads; one entry per CDR3 protein. The data contain over 500,000 distinct CDR3 sequences, roughly a sixth of them singletons. This clonotype was recorded many times. Its cognate antigen is unknown. This CDR3 is 15 amino acids long. Looked up from germline, CDR1 is SGHRS and CDR2 is YFSETQ. Trimming took off 0 bases at V and 0 bases at J, with 7 bases between the two ends. Ophthalmopathy patients all had a Clinical Activity Score of at least 3, a NOSPECS grade of at least 4 and disease under 3 months old. Those patients with uncontrolled infection, other autoimmune disease, pregnancy or lactation were excluded.

The source is a woman under 40 with Graves' ophthalmopathy. This sequence joins TRBV5-1 and TRBJ2-1; D uncertain. The specimen was blood. The CDR3 loop reads CASSLGQLSYNEQFF. In DNA, the CDR3 is TGCGCCAGCAGCTTGGGGCAGCTCTCCTACAATGAGCAGTTCTTC. Full variable domain (outside the CDR3, taken from reference TRBV5-1 and TRBJ2-1): KAGVTQTPRYLIKTRGQQVTLSCSPISGHRSVSWYQQTPGQGLQFLFEYFSETQRNKGNFPGRFSGRQFSNSRSEMNVSTLELGDSALYLCASSLGQLSYNEQFFGPGTRLTVL.